The 30 T cell receptor beta chains reported below all come from one sample, sequenced in a study of shared clonotypes between healthy human individuals. Generated by immunoSEQ multiplex PCR, the TCRdb table keeps only in-frame clones and is missing some. The profile covers about 960,000 clones, with 70% to 85% appearing a single time and nearly 1.5% taken by the ten largest. Sequences were obtained from memory CD4+ T cells sorted from blood. As for subset: CD45RA-negative fraction. Receptor source: a man between 18 and 29 years old in good health.

This chain joins TRBV11-2 and TRBJ2-7; 9 bases fit TRBD2. CDR1 SGHAT and CDR2 FQNNGV come from the germline V gene. Unmatched junction bases numbered 6, after V lost 0 bases and J lost 6 bases. The CDR3 sequence is 15 residues long. The CDR3 reads CASSLEGGLALEQYF. The CDR3 coding sequence is TGTGCCAGCAGCTTAGAGGGGGGACTAGCACTCGAGCAGTACTTC.

The chain links TRBV7-9 to TRBJ2-7; D is unresolved. This CDR3 has 14 amino acids. Deletions cut 5 bases from V and 0 bases from J, with 11 bases between. CDR1 is SEHNR, CDR2 FQNEAQ, per germline (reference sequence). In DNA, the CDR3 is TGTGCCAGCAGCCTCGACATCAACTCCTACGAGCAGTACTTC. Translation gives CASSLDINSYEQYF.

This sequence joins TRBV5-1 and TRBJ1-3; 8 positions agree with TRBD1. The CDR3 has 15 residues. J was trimmed by 4 bases and V by 3 bases; bases with no gene match: 6. Looked up from germline, CDR1 is SGHRS and CDR2 is YFSETQ. The CDR3 region is CASSSGTGGGNTIYF. As DNA, the CDR3 is TGCGCCAGCAGCTCGGGCACAGGGGGAGGAAACACCATATATTTT.

This clone occurred many times. This chain joins TRBV2 and TRBJ1-2, with 9 bases identical to TRBD1. After removal of 6 bases from V and 4 bases from J, the junction contained 21 bases not matched to a gene. Germline assignment: CDR1 SNHLY and CDR2 FYNNEI. The CDR3 totals 19 residues. The CDR3 protein is CASRGTIATGQGNRYGYTF. DNA for the CDR3: TGTGCCAGCAGGGGGACTATAGCGACGGGACAGGGTAATCGCTATGGCTACACCTTC.

J is TRBJ1-4 and V is TRBV9, with D possibly matching TRBD1 (5 bases). This CDR3 has 14 residues. Trimming pared 3 bases from V and 11 bases from J, leaving 17 bases between. CDR1 and CDR2 from the germline V gene are SGDLS and YYNGEE. The CDR3 DNA sequence: TGTGCCAGCAGCGCCACAGGACATTCCTTTAAACTGTTTTTT. Translated: CASSATGHSFKLFF.

V and J are TRBV18 and TRBJ1-2, with D tentatively TRBD1 (6 bases). Trimming stripped 5 bases from V and 4 bases from J, with 14 bases between. The CDR3 runs 14 residues. The germline V gene has CDR1 KGHSH and CDR2 LQKENI. The DNA of the CDR3 is TGTGCCAGCTCAACTACAGGGACTTCCTATGGCTACACCTTC. Translation: CASSTTGTSYGYTF. Full variable domain (rest looked up from reference TRBV18 and TRBJ1-2): NAGVMQNPRHLVRRRGQEARLRCSPMKGHSHVYWYRQLPEEGLKFMVYLQKENIIDESGMPKERFSAEFPKEGPSILRIQQVVRGDSAAYFCASSTTGTSYGYTFGSGTRLTVV.

This clone was counted between two and nine times. The chain has TRBV10-3 and TRBJ2-7; TRBD2 matches 10 bases. The germline gives CDR1 ENHRY, CDR2 SYGVKD. With V trimmed by 10 bases and J by 0 bases, 12 bases remained unmatched. CDR3 size: 16 residues. DNA of the CDR3: TGTGCCACCACGCCTAGCGGGGGCGGAAGCTCCTACGAGCAGTACTTC. Protein product: CATTPSGGGSSYEQYF.

V is TRBV28 and J is TRBJ1-4, with 12 bases identical to TRBD1. Losses at the gene ends were 5 bases for V and 10 bases for J; bases not matched to a gene: 8. The V gene's germline CDR1 is MDHEN and CDR2 SYDVKM. This CDR3 comprises 15 residues. DNA of the CDR3: TGTGCCAGCAGTCTACCGGGACAGGGGGCGGGAAAACTGTTTTTT. It specifies CASSLPGQGAGKLFF.

The J gene is TRBJ1-2, the V gene TRBV5-1, with a weak D call TRBD1 (5 bases). V was trimmed by 2 bases and J by 6 bases, leaving 8 bases between them. Per germline, CDR1 SGHRS and CDR2 YFSETQ. CDR3 length equals 12 residues. The CDR3 reads CASSFSRDGYTF. Written as DNA, the CDR3 is TGCGCCAGCAGCTTCAGCAGGGATGGCTACACCTTC. Full variable domain (remainder filled in from reference TRBV5-1 and TRBJ1-2): KAGVTQTPRYLIKTRGQQVTLSCSPISGHRSVSWYQQTPGQGLQFLFEYFSETQRNKGNFPGRFSGRQFSNSRSEMNVSTLELGDSALYLCASSFSRDGYTFGSGTRLTVV.

The rearrangement uses TRBV9 and TRBJ2-5, with D perhaps TRBD1 or TRBD2 (6 bases each). The CDR3 covers 11 residues. V gave up 7 bases and J gave up 5 bases, with 9 bases separating them. Germline CDR1 reads SGDLS; CDR2 reads YYNGEE. The CDR3 sequence is CASGGGETQYF. CDR3 nucleotide sequence: TGTGCCAGCGGAGGGGGGGAGACCCAGTACTTC.

The chain recombines TRBV2 with TRBJ2-7, with TRBD1 as a possible D gene (6 bases). There are 15 residues in the CDR3. The germline gives CDR1 SNHLY, CDR2 FYNNEI. Between the trimmed V and J ends, which lost 8 bases and 5 bases, there was a span of 22 bases. This CDR3 is CASEEPLQGGNEQYF. For the CDR3, the DNA is TGTGCCAGCGAAGAGCCGCTACAGGGTGGGAACGAGCAGTACTTC.

This chain connects TRBV4-1 to TRBJ2-2, with D tentatively TRBD2 (6 bases). Germline V CDR1 and CDR2: MGHRA, YSYEKL. The CDR3 runs to 14 residues. The V and J ends lost 4 bases and 1 base respectively, with 7 bases between them. For the CDR3, the DNA is TGCGCCAGCAGCCGACTAGAGAACACCGGGGAGCTGTTTTTT. Its protein product is CASSRLENTGELFF.

The rearrangement uses TRBV6-5 and TRBJ2-2; weak D call: TRBD2 (5 bases). CDR1 MNHEY and CDR2 SVGAGI come from the germline V gene. With 5 bases removed from V and 1 base from J, the gap between germline ends came to 11 bases. The CDR3 is 15 amino acids. The CDR3 protein is CASSPRTVNTGELFF. Here the CDR3 DNA reads TGTGCCAGCAGTCCGCGGACTGTGAACACCGGGGAGCTGTTTTTT.

This chain connects TRBV13 to TRBJ1-3; 10 bases map to TRBD1. J was trimmed by 3 bases and V by 5 bases; bases with no gene match: 13. The germline V gene encodes CDR1 PRHDT and CDR2 FYEKMQ (reference sequence). This CDR3 contains 18 residues. The CDR3 region is CASSRDRGRGLGGNTIYF. The CDR3 nucleotides read TGTGCCAGCAGCCGGGACAGGGGACGGGGGCTGGGTGGAAACACCATATATTTT.

The V call is TRBV6-7, the J call TRBJ1-3; 8 bases are a match to TRBD1. TRBV6-7 belongs to the ORF category, with a function that is uncertain. Trimming at V came to 4 bases and at J to 2 bases, leaving 7 bases not matched to a gene. This CDR3 contains 16 residues. The CDR3 loop is CASSWTGSIPGNTIYF. The CDR3 DNA is TGTGCCAGCAGTTGGACAGGGTCTATCCCTGGAAACACCATATATTTT.

In the case of this clone: At one boundary the junction diverges from the germline segment, which might be a read error. The V and J genes are TRBV2 and TRBJ1-3, with D perhaps matching TRBD1 (5 bases). CDR1 and CDR2 (germline): SNHLY, FYNNEI. The CDR3 has 14 amino acids. The chain's CDR3 is CASSGGGAGNTIYF. DNA for the CDR3: TGTGCCAGCAGTGGTGGTGGGGCTGGTAACACCATATATTTT.

The V gene is TRBV29-1, the J gene TRBJ2-5, with 7 bases lining up with TRBD1. Germline V gene data show CDR1 as SQVTM and CDR2 as ANQGSEA. V was pared by 7 bases and J by 1 base, with 6 bases of the junction left unmatched. This CDR3 is built from 13 residues. The DNA for the CDR3 is TGCAGCGCTCGACAGGGAGTCCAAGAGACCCAGTACTTC. Residues: CSARQGVQETQYF.

This clone came up once. The chain employs TRBV4-1 and TRBJ2-3, with TRBD2 identical over 7 bases. Per the germline V gene, CDR1 is MGHRA and CDR2 is YSYEKL. The CDR3 is 15 amino acids. After removal of 0 bases from V and 6 bases from J, the junction contained 6 bases not matched to a gene. DNA of the CDR3: TGCGCCAGCAGCCAAGATCGGGCCGGGGGGGATACGCAGTATTTT. It specifies CASSQDRAGGDTQYF.

V usage is TRBV10-2 and J usage is TRBJ2-3; 10 bases line up with TRBD2. V was pared by 9 bases and J by 2 bases, with 5 bases of the junction left unmatched. Germline loops: CDR1 WSHSY, CDR2 SAAADI. This CDR3 has 14 residues. CDR3 DNA: TGCGCCAGTATGACTAGCGGGTTCACAGATACGCAGTATTTT. It codes for CASMTSGFTDTQYF.

This chain connects TRBV5-6 to TRBJ1-3; TRBD1 is a possible D gene (6 bases). This CDR3 spans 16 amino acids. V was trimmed by 4 bases and J by 0 bases, leaving 14 bases between them. The germline gives CDR1 SGHDT, CDR2 YYEEEE. CDR3 region: CASSVGQPHSGNTIYF. CDR3 DNA: TGTGCCAGCAGCGTGGGACAACCGCACTCTGGAAACACCATATATTTT.

The genes are TRBV7-9 and TRBJ2-1; 12 bases align to TRBD2. The length of the CDR3 is 16 residues. Germline V lookup: CDR1 SEHNR, CDR2 FQNEAQ (reference sequence). V lost 5 bases and J lost 8; bases outside the gene matches: 10. The CDR3 region has the DNA TGTGCCAGCAGCCGACTAGCGGGAGAGGGGAGAGATGAGCAGTTCTTC. Translated, it gives CASSRLAGEGRDEQFF.

The chain couples TRBV29-1 to TRBJ1-1; no clear D. V dropped 4 bases and J dropped 3 bases, with 12 bases sitting between them. CDR3 length equals 13 residues. The V gene's germline CDR1 is SQVTM and CDR2 ANQGSEA. CDR3 amino acids: CSVGAGGYTEAFF. As DNA, the CDR3 is TGCAGCGTTGGTGCAGGCGGGTACACTGAAGCTTTCTTT.

The V and J genes are TRBV11-2 and TRBJ2-6; tentative D call: TRBD2 (6 bases). CDR3 length equals 18 residues. From germline, CDR1 is SGHAT and CDR2 FQNNGV. V dropped 3 bases and J dropped 0 bases, with 15 bases sitting between them. The CDR3 nucleotides read TGTGCCAGCAGCTTCCTGGGCGGAGGGCCCTCTGGGGCCAACGTCCTGACTTTC. Amino acids: CASSFLGGGPSGANVLTF.

The chain couples TRBV11-3 to TRBJ1-2, with D possibly TRBD1 on 5 matching bases. The CDR3 totals 16 residues. V lost 5 bases and J 1 base, leaving 17 bases between the germline ends. Germline-derived CDR1 and CDR2 are SGHNT and YENEEA. For the CDR3, the DNA is TGTGCCAGCAGCCCCCATGAGGGGACCGTTAACTATGGCTACACCTTC. As protein: CASSPHEGTVNYGYTF.

J is TRBJ2-7 and V is TRBV2; D might be TRBD2 (6 bases). The V gene lost 4 bases and the J gene lost 0 bases, with 19 bases spanning the gap. Germline V gene data show CDR1 as SNHLY and CDR2 as FYNNEI. This CDR3 has 17 amino acids. CDR3 loop: CASSAPEGFPSSYEQYF. CDR3 coding DNA: TGTGCCAGCAGTGCTCCGGAGGGGTTTCCCAGCTCCTACGAGCAGTACTTC.

The CDR3 region is CASSRSGPYYGYTF. CDR3 sequence (DNA): TGTGCCAGCAGTCGTTCCGGACCATACTATGGCTACACCTTC. The chain recombines TRBV28 with TRBJ1-2; D gene uncertain. The V end lost 5 bases, the J end lost 3 bases, and 13 bases lay between the germline ends. Per the germline V gene, CDR1 is MDHEN and CDR2 is SYDVKM. The CDR3 is 14 amino acids.

This clone appeared a single time. The chain links TRBV30 to TRBJ2-5; 12 nucleotides line up with TRBD2. CDR1 and CDR2 (germline): GTSNPN, SVGIG (reference sequence). V was pared by 2 bases and J by 1 base, with 2 bases of the junction left unmatched. The CDR3 runs 15 residues. This chain's CDR3 is CAWSRTSGAQETQYF. As DNA, the CDR3 is TGTGCCTGGAGTAGGACTAGCGGGGCCCAAGAGACCCAGTACTTC.

The rearrangement joins TRBV5-4 to TRBJ1-1, with 7 bases identical to TRBD1. Germline CDR1 SGHNT, CDR2 YYREEE (reference sequence). The CDR3 extends over 15 amino acids. V trimming: 0 bases; J trimming: 4 bases; junction bases outside the gene matches: 6. The CDR3 loop reads CASSLAGAGGTEAFF. Here the CDR3 DNA reads TGTGCCAGCAGCTTGGCCGGGGCAGGGGGCACTGAAGCTTTCTTT.

The gene calls are TRBV2 and TRBJ1-6; weak D call: TRBD1 (6 bases). CDR3 length equals 16 residues. The germline V and J ends were trimmed by 4 bases and 6 bases, with 16 bases remaining between them. Germline-derived CDR1 and CDR2 are SNHLY and FYNNEI. The CDR3 loop reads CASSVGSGRGNSPLHF. The CDR3 bases are TGTGCCAGCAGTGTGGGCTCAGGCAGGGGTAATTCACCCCTCCACTTT. Complete variable domain (other parts from reference TRBV2 and TRBJ1-6): EPEVTQTPSHQVTQMGQEVILRCVPISNHLYFYWYRQILGQKVEFLVSFYNNEISEKSEIFDDQFSVERPDGSNFTLKIRSTKLEDSAMYFCASSVGSGRGNSPLHFGNGTRLTVT.

About this clone: Other DNA sequences within the sample encode an identical CDR3. The rearrangement links TRBV9 to TRBJ2-7, with TRBD2 matching over 12 bases. The V gene's germline CDR1 is SGDLS and CDR2 YYNGEE. The CDR3 runs to 15 residues. Unmatched junction bases numbered 2, after V lost 2 bases and J lost 2 bases. CDR3 residues: CASSVTSGSTYEQYF. The CDR3 coding sequence is TGTGCCAGCAGCGTGACTAGCGGGAGTACCTACGAGCAGTACTTC.